Below are 20 T cell receptor beta chains sequenced from a single sample in a study of blood T cells in healthy people across ages. Next came a second PCR, run for about 7 to 12 cycles, which used a sample-barcoded 5' primer along with a J-beta primer mix. MiXCR, applied by TCRdb to the 5' RACE reads, yields one record per CDR3 protein. The table shows about 1 million distinct CDR3 sequences, with almost 25% occurring only once. The same specimen was also included in a second study, on T cells of mothers and their children.

The specimen was blood. The receptors shown here come from a girl aged 2 to 9 in good health.

The gene calls are TRBV4-1 and TRBJ2-5, with 15 positions matching TRBD2. Germline CDR1 is MGHRA and CDR2 is YSYEKL. After removal of 2 bases from V and 5 bases from J, the junction contained 6 bases not matched to a gene. The CDR3 totals 17 residues. CDR3 sequence reads: CASSQIGTSGRWETQYF. In DNA form, the CDR3 reads TGCGCCAGCAGCCAAATTGGGACTAGCGGGAGGTGGGAGACCCAGTACTTC.

This chain links TRBV20-1 with TRBJ1-4; TRBD1 matches at 9 bases. Germline loops: CDR1 DFQATT, CDR2 SNEGSKA (reference sequence). V was pared by 3 bases and J by 2 bases, with 10 bases of the junction left unmatched. CDR3 length: 17 amino acids. The CDR3 is CSASHRGPFGTNEKLFF. For the CDR3, the DNA is TGCAGTGCTAGCCACAGGGGGCCCTTTGGGACTAATGAAAAACTGTTTTTT.

This clonotype was counted between two and nine times. The CDR3 is CASSEQREHQETQYF. The CDR3 DNA is TGTGCCAGCTCCGAGCAGCGGGAGCACCAAGAGACCCAGTACTTC. The V and J genes are TRBV18 and TRBJ2-5; the match to TRBD2 covers 8 bases. J gave up 0 bases and V 6 bases, and 6 bases lay outside the gene matches. CDR1 is KGHSH, CDR2 LQKENI, per germline. CDR3 length: 15 residues. Together with reference TRBV18 and TRBJ2-5, the CDR3 gives the full variable domain: NAGVMQNPRHLVRRRGQEARLRCSPMKGHSHVYWYRQLPEEGLKFMVYLQKENIIDESGMPKERFSAEFPKEGPSILRIQQVVRGDSAAYFCASSEQREHQETQYFGPGTRLLVL.

This sequence joins TRBV12-3 or TRBV12-4 and TRBJ2-7, with 9 positions matching TRBD2. CDR3 length: 15 residues. V shed 3 bases and J 5 bases; nucleotides not matched to a gene: 8. The CDR3 DNA is TGTGCCAGCAGTTTTATGACTAGCGGCGGGGACGAGCAGTACTTC. Translation: CASSFMTSGGDEQYF.

This clonotype showed up just a few times. The chain links TRBV5-4 to TRBJ2-5; 9 bases are a match to TRBD1. V was pared by 4 bases and J by 2 bases, with 12 bases of the junction left unmatched. Germline loops: CDR1 SGHNT, CDR2 YYREEE (reference sequence). The CDR3 is 17 amino acids. CDR3 region: CASSLTGQGKGQETQYF. The DNA for the CDR3 is TGTGCCAGCAGCCTAACGGGACAGGGAAAGGGGCAAGAGACCCAGTACTTC.

This clonotype has only a few counts. This chain joins TRBV20-1 and TRBJ2-3; D perhaps matches TRBD1 (7 bases). V was trimmed by 2 bases and J by 8 bases, leaving 11 bases between them. The CDR3 has 12 residues. Germline V lookup: CDR1 DFQATT, CDR2 SNEGSKA (reference sequence). The CDR3 DNA sequence: TGCAGTGCTAGACAGGGGGGTTTTACGCAGTATTTT. Amino acid sequence: CSARQGGFTQYF.

This chain joins TRBV20-1 and TRBJ1-6; D gene unclear. V shed 3 bases and J shed 10 bases, with 13 bases lying between them. This CDR3 region has 13 residues. CDR1 and CDR2 (germline): DFQATT, SNEGSKA (reference sequence). CDR3 amino acids: CSASPPGNSPLHF. DNA for the CDR3: TGCAGTGCTAGTCCCCCTGGAAACTCACCCCTCCACTTT.

In this sample, this clonotype turned up a few times. The J gene is TRBJ2-1, the V gene TRBV24-1; perhaps TRBD2 as D (6 bases). Per germline, CDR1 KGHDR and CDR2 SFDVKD. This CDR3 has 12 residues. V lost 10 bases and J 12 bases, leaving 18 bases between the germline ends. The CDR3 reads CATASSGLGQFF. In nucleotides, the CDR3 is TGTGCCACTGCGTCCTCGGGACTCGGGCAGTTCTTC.

This clonotype has a handful of counts. The chain links TRBV10-3 to TRBJ2-4; no clear D gene. V was trimmed by 3 bases and J by 7 bases, leaving 13 bases between them. This CDR3 spans 14 amino acids. In germline, CDR1 is ENHRY, CDR2 SYGVKD. The CDR3 here is CAISEDRERNIQYF. The CDR3 coding sequence is TGTGCCATCAGTGAAGATCGTGAGAGGAACATTCAGTACTTC.

The chain joins TRBV4-1 to TRBJ2-7; D possibly corresponds to TRBD1 (6 bases). The CDR3 totals 15 residues. V lost 2 bases, J lost 1 base, and 12 bases lay in between. From germline, CDR1 is MGHRA and CDR2 YSYEKL. The CDR3 region is CASSQPTGSSYEQYF. The CDR3 coding sequence is TGCGCCAGCAGCCAACCCACAGGGTCTTCCTACGAGCAGTACTTC.

The rearrangement joins TRBV5-1 to TRBJ1-2, with a tentative D call TRBD1 (6 bases). Germline CDR1 is SGHRS and CDR2 is YFSETQ. V was cut by 5 bases and J by 4 bases, with 18 bases left in between. CDR3 length: 15 residues. CDR3 coding DNA: TGCGCCAGCAGGCACACAGGGCTTACCACCTATGGCTACACCTTC. As protein: CASRHTGLTTYGYTF.

The V gene is TRBV5-1, the J gene TRBJ2-1; D gene uncertain. The germline gives CDR1 SGHRS, CDR2 YFSETQ. The CDR3 is 13 amino acids. Trimming took 4 bases from V and 5 from J, leaving 10 bases between them. The CDR3 coding sequence is TGCGCCAGCAGCATCTCTCTTCACAATGAGCAGTTCTTC. Its protein product is CASSISLHNEQFF.

This chain links TRBV5-1 with TRBJ1-4; D perhaps matches TRBD1 (5 bases). The CDR3 extends over 15 amino acids. With 0 bases removed from V and 8 bases from J, the gap between germline ends came to 14 bases. CDR1 is SGHRS, CDR2 YFSETQ, per germline. CDR3 amino acids: CASSLEGALREKLFF. For the CDR3, the DNA is TGCGCCAGCAGCTTGGAAGGGGCCCTTCGGGAAAAACTGTTTTTT.

This clonotype was observed a few times. The V gene is TRBV4-3, the J gene TRBJ2-6; tentatively, D is TRBD2 (6 bases). CDR3 length equals 18 residues. Looked up from germline, CDR1 is LGHNA and CDR2 is YSLEER. Trimming removed 0 bases from V and 4 bases from J, with 16 bases in between. The CDR3 here is CASSQDGGSTLGANVLTF. DNA of the CDR3: TGCGCCAGCAGCCAAGACGGGGGAAGCACTCTAGGGGCCAACGTCCTGACTTTC.

This chain connects TRBV29-1 to TRBJ2-4; 7 bases are shared with TRBD1. The germline CDR1 and CDR2 sequences are SQVTM and ANQGSEA. This CDR3 has 16 residues. J lost 1 base, V lost 3 bases, and 9 bases had no gene match. The CDR3, as DNA: TGCAGCGTTGAGTTAGTACAGGGGAAGGCCAAAAACATTCAGTACTTC. Translated: CSVELVQGKAKNIQYF.

The chain couples TRBV5-1 to TRBJ2-1, with D possibly being TRBD2 (5 bases). There are 17 residues in the CDR3. Germline V gives CDR1 SGHRS, CDR2 YFSETQ. V was pared by 0 bases and J by 4 bases, with 17 bases between. This chain's CDR3 is CASSLESRGRTYNEQFF. Here the CDR3 DNA reads TGCGCCAGCAGCTTGGAAAGTCGAGGGAGAACTTACAATGAGCAGTTCTTC. Full variable domain (remainder filled in from reference TRBV5-1 and TRBJ2-1): KAGVTQTPRYLIKTRGQQVTLSCSPISGHRSVSWYQQTPGQGLQFLFEYFSETQRNKGNFPGRFSGRQFSNSRSEMNVSTLELGDSALYLCASSLESRGRTYNEQFFGPGTRLTVL.

This chain connects TRBV29-1 to TRBJ1-4; 8 bases align to TRBD1. There are 14 residues in the CDR3. V shed 6 bases, J shed 6 bases, and the junction held 9 bases outside the gene matches. The germline gives CDR1 SQVTM, CDR2 ANQGSEA. The CDR3 coding sequence is TGCAGCGTGAAAGAGACAGGGGCGGATGAAAAACTGTTTTTT. The encoded protein is CSVKETGADEKLFF.

There are a few counts of this clonotype. The V call is TRBV20-1, the J call TRBJ2-1; D remains ambiguous. Germline CDR1 and CDR2: DFQATT and SNEGSKA (reference sequence). The CDR3 sequence is 11 residues long. The ends were cut back, 6 bases at V and 10 bases at J, with 13 bases in the middle. For the CDR3, the DNA is TGCAGTGCAAGCCATGCAAAGGAGCAGTTCTTC. Translating it yields CSASHAKEQFF.

The chain joins TRBV20-1 to TRBJ2-1, with TRBD1 matching over 10 bases. J lost 6 bases, V lost 3 bases, and 5 bases had no gene match. Looked up from germline, CDR1 is DFQATT and CDR2 is SNEGSKA (reference sequence). There are 14 residues in the CDR3. The CDR3 is CSASTGTGANEQFF. The CDR3 region has the DNA TGCAGTGCTAGTACCGGGACAGGGGCCAATGAGCAGTTCTTC.

This clonotype has just a few counts. J is TRBJ2-2 and V is TRBV20-1; 8 nucleotides line up with TRBD2. Germline CDR1 is DFQATT and CDR2 is SNEGSKA (reference sequence). Trimming removed 6 bases from V and 5 bases from J; junction bases left unmatched: 11. This CDR3 contains 15 residues. The CDR3 region has the DNA TGCAGTGCCATAGGGCCGGGACTAGTGACCGGGGAGCTGTTTTTT. Its protein product is CSAIGPGLVTGELFF.